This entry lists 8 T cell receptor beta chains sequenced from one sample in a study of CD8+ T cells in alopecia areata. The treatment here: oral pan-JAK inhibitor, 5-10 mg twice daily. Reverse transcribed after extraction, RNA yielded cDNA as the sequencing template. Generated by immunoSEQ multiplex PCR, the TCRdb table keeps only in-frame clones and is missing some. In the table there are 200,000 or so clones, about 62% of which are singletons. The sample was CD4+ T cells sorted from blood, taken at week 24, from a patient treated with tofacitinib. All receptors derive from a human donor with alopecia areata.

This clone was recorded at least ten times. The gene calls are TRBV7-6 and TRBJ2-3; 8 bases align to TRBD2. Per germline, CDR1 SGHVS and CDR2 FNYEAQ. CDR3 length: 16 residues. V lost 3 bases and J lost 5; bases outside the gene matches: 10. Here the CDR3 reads CASSFPGLAGGDTQYF. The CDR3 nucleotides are TGTGCCAGCAGCTTCCCCGGACTAGCAGGAGGAGATACGCAGTATTTT.

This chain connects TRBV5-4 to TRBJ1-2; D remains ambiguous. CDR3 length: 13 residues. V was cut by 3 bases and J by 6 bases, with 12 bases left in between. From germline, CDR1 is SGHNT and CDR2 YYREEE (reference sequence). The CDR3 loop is CASSWAASDGYTF. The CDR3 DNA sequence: TGTGCCAGCAGCTGGGCCGCTTCCGATGGCTACACCTTC.

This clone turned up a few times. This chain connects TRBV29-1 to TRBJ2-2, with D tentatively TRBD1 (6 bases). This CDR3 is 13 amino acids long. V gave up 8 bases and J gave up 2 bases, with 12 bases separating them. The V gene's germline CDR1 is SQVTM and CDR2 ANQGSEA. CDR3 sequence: CSYGTPNTGELFF. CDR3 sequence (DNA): TGCAGCTACGGGACACCTAACACCGGGGAGCTGTTTTTT.

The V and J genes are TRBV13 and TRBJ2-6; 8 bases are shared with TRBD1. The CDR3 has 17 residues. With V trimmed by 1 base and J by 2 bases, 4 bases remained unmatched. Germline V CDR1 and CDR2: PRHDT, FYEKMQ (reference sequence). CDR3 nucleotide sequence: TGTGCCAGCAGCTTAGTCCAGGGGGCGGCTGGGGCCAACGTCCTGACTTTC. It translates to CASSLVQGAAGANVLTF.

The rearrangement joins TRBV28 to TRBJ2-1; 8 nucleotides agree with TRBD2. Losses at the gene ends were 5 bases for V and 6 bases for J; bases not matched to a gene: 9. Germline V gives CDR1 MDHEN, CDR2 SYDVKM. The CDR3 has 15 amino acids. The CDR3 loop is CASSPSGSLPNEQFF. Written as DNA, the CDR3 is TGTGCCAGCAGTCCGAGCGGGAGCCTTCCCAATGAGCAGTTCTTC.

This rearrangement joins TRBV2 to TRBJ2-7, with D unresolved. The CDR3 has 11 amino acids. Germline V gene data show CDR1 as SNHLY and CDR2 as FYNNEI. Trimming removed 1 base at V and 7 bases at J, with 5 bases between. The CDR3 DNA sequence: TGTGCCAGCAGTGAAGTCGGGGAGCAGTACTTC. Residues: CASSEVGEQYF. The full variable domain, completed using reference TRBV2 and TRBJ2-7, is EPEVTQTPSHQVTQMGQEVILRCVPISNHLYFYWYRQILGQKVEFLVSFYNNEISEKSEIFDDQFSVERPDGSNFTLKIRSTKLEDSAMYFCASSEVGEQYFGPGTRLTVT.

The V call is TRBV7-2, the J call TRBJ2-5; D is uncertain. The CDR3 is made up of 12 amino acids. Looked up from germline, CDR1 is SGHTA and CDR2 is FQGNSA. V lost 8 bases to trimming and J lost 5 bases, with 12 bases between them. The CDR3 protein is CASGIHGETQYF. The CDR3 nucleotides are TGTGCCAGCGGGATCCATGGGGAGACCCAGTACTTC.

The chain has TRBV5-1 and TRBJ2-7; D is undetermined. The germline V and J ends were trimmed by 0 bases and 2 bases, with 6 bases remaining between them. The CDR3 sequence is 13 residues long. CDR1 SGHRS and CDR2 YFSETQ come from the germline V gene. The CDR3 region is CASSLDGPYEQYF. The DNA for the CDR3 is TGCGCCAGCAGCTTGGATGGCCCCTACGAGCAGTACTTC.